This T cell receptor (beta chain) was observed in a study of CD8+CD57+ T cells in acquired aplastic anemia. Both TCR beta VDJ combination and CDR3 sequence profiling were carried out. Genomic DNA was the template for this profiling. Each CDR3 protein is one row after TCRdb ran MiXCR on the reads. This sample carries 150,000 to 200,000 distinct CDR3 sequences, roughly half of them seen once, and the ten largest clones take 2.5% to 3.5%. For sequencing, patients were chosen who had shown expansion of CD8+CD57+ cells by flow cytometry. The sequencing input was sorted CD4+, CD8+, or CD8+CD57+ T cells (not recorded which) from PBMCs. The sequence was collected from a human donor with aplastic anemia.

The CDR3 DNA is TGTGCCATCAGTGAGTCGGGGGCCGGTGAAAAACTGTTTTTT. It specifies CAISESGAGEKLFF. The chain links TRBV10-3 to TRBJ1-4; D might be TRBD1 (6 bases). Germline loops: CDR1 ENHRY, CDR2 SYGVKD. This CDR3 has 14 residues. V lost 0 bases, J lost 7 bases, and 9 bases lay in between.